A single sample is the source of the 17 T cell receptor beta chains below, sequenced in a study of T cells in Graves' hyperthyroidism and ophthalmopathy. TCR beta CDR3 regions were amplified from RNA transcripts. HTBI primers were employed in a first-round RT-PCR of the TCR CDR3. TCRdb re-called the multiplex PCR reads with MiXCR, one entry per CDR3 protein. Here the sample spans about 520,000 distinct CDR3 sequences, around 22% being singletons. Specimen: blood. The receptors derive from a woman in her 30s with Graves' ophthalmopathy.

This clonotype has ten or more counts. CDR3: CSASPGPLRTQYF. For the CDR3, the DNA is TGCAGTGCTAGTCCGGGACCCCTAAGGACCCAGTACTTC. J is TRBJ2-5 and V is TRBV20-1; D may be TRBD1 or TRBD2 (5 bases each). This CDR3 region has 13 residues. Germline-derived CDR1 and CDR2 are DFQATT and SNEGSKA (reference sequence). V lost 3 bases and J lost 7, with 15 bases in between.

The chain joins TRBV6-5 to TRBJ1-1, with D perhaps matching TRBD1 (5 bases). This CDR3 spans 12 amino acids. Germline lookup yields CDR1 MNHEY and CDR2 SVGAGI. Trimming stripped 2 bases from V and 7 bases from J, with 8 bases between. CDR3 coding DNA: TGTGCCAGCAGTTACCGGGGCGGTGAAGCTTTCTTT. Protein product: CASSYRGGEAFF.

The genes are TRBV11-2 and TRBJ2-4, with 9 positions matching TRBD1. After removal of 5 bases from V and 7 bases from J, the junction contained 3 bases not matched to a gene. The germline CDR1 and CDR2 sequences are SGHAT and FQNNGV. The CDR3 length is 13 residues. DNA for the CDR3: TGTGCCAGCAGCCGGGACAGGGAGAACATTCAGTACTTC. The encoded protein is CASSRDRENIQYF.

This clonotype was counted at least ten times. Here the CDR3 DNA reads TGTGCCAGCAGTGCCCGGGCTAGCAATCAGCCCCAGCATTTT. Translation: CASSARASNQPQHF. The V call is TRBV6-1, the J call TRBJ1-5, with D hard to call. CDR1 is MNHNS, CDR2 SASEGT, per germline. CDR3 length: 14 amino acids. The ends were cut back, 4 bases at V and 0 bases at J, with 7 bases in the middle.

The rearrangement uses TRBV12-3 or TRBV12-4 and TRBJ1-6; perhaps TRBD1 as D (5 bases). The V end was cut by 7 bases, the J end by 8 bases, with 15 bases between. CDR3 length equals 14 residues. CDR3 coding DNA: TGTGCCAGCACCTCGGGACGGCTCTATTCACCCCTCCACTTT. This codes for CASTSGRLYSPLHF.

This clonotype was counted many times. This sequence joins TRBV2 and TRBJ1-2; 7 bases are a match to TRBD1. CDR3 length: 12 residues. Per the germline V gene, CDR1 is SNHLY and CDR2 is FYNNEI. Trimming took 6 bases from V and 12 from J; bases not matched to a gene: 10. The DNA for the CDR3 is TGTGCCAGCAGCTACATAAGACAGGGCGACACCTTC. Translated: CASSYIRQGDTF.

This clonotype was detected many times. The gene calls are TRBV28 and TRBJ2-5; D is unresolved. CDR3 size: 13 residues. V lost 5 bases and J lost 7, with 14 bases in between. CDR1 is MDHEN, CDR2 SYDVKM, per germline. CDR3 sequence reads: CASSRSFTMTQYF. CDR3 nucleotides: TGTGCCAGCAGTCGTTCGTTCACAATGACCCAGTACTTC.

This clonotype came up a few times. V gene TRBV6-1 combines with J gene TRBJ1-5, with 7 nucleotides matching TRBD1. The junction had 10 bases not matched to a gene; V was cut back by 7 bases and J by 7 bases. The CDR3 has 14 amino acids. Germline assignment: CDR1 MNHNS and CDR2 SASEGT. CDR3 DNA sequence: TGTGCCAGCACCCCTGGACAGGTAGGACAGCCCCAGCATTTT. Translating it yields CASTPGQVGQPQHF.

The sample holds a few counts of this clonotype. The CDR3 region is CATSGAGETQYF. In DNA form, the CDR3 reads TGTGCCACCTCCGGGGCGGGAGAGACCCAGTACTTC. The V and J genes are TRBV15 and TRBJ2-5, with D perhaps assigned TRBD1 or TRBD2 (5 bases each). Germline V lookup: CDR1 LNHNV, CDR2 YYDKDF (reference sequence). The CDR3 totals 12 residues. V was shortened by 8 bases and J by 4 bases, with 11 bases between the two germline ends.

Concerning this clonotype itself: A much larger clone is a single base away; this may be a read error. V gene TRBV7-3 combines with J gene TRBJ2-2; no reliable D call. CDR1 SGHTA and CDR2 FQGTGA come from the germline V gene. CDR3 length equals 13 residues. In DNA form, the CDR3 reads TGTGTCAGCAGCGCGTACGACACCGGGGAGCTGTTTTTT. As protein: CVSSAYDTGELFF.

This clonotype has ten or more counts. The gene calls are TRBV18 and TRBJ2-5; D gene uncertain. Trimming shortened V by 5 bases and J by 2 bases, and 12 bases separated the two germline ends. The CDR3 sequence is 14 residues long. The germline CDR1 and CDR2 sequences are KGHSH and LQKENI. CDR3 coding DNA: TGTGCCAGCTCAATCGGTGTCCAACAAGAGACCCAGTACTTC. It encodes CASSIGVQQETQYF.

This clonotype has ten or more counts. The chain is built from TRBV19 and TRBJ1-1, with D hard to call. The CDR3 runs 13 residues. The germline gives CDR1 LNHDA, CDR2 SQIVND (reference sequence). Trimming shortened V by 10 bases and J by 3 bases, and 15 bases separated the two germline ends. CDR3 nucleotide sequence: TGTGCCACCCGAGTAGGCCCTCACACTGAAGCTTTCTTT. Protein product: CATRVGPHTEAFF. Using reference TRBV19 and TRBJ1-1 for the parts outside the CDR3, the full variable domain is DGGITQSPKYLFRKEGQNVTLSCEQNLNHDAMYWYRQDPGQGLRLIYYSQIVNDFQKGDIAEGYSVSREKKESFPLTVTSAQKNPTAFYLCATRVGPHTEAFFGQGTRLTVV.

This clonotype was recorded at least ten times. This chain connects TRBV27 to TRBJ2-7, with 7 nucleotides matching TRBD1. V shed 3 bases, J shed 0 bases, and the junction held 5 bases outside the gene matches. This CDR3 contains 15 residues. Germline V lookup: CDR1 MNHEY, CDR2 SMNVEV (reference sequence). The CDR3 DNA reads as TGTGCCAGCAGTTTCTCGACAGGGAGCTCCTACGAGCAGTACTTC. It yields the protein CASSFSTGSSYEQYF.

This sequence joins TRBV6-5 and TRBJ1-1; D unclear. The CDR3 spans 13 residues. Trimming took 6 bases from V and 7 from J, leaving 15 bases between them. CDR1 and CDR2 (germline): MNHEY, SVGAGI. The CDR3 coding sequence is TGTGCCAGCAGCTTACGAGTGGGTAATGAAGCTTTCTTT. It yields the protein CASSLRVGNEAFF.

This clonotype was detected many times. The V and J genes are TRBV6-1 and TRBJ1-1; TRBD1 matches at 8 bases. The CDR3 has 13 amino acids. Germline CDR1 and CDR2: MNHNS and SASEGT. J lost 1 base, V lost 7 bases, and 2 bases had no gene match. CDR3 DNA: TGTGCCAGCAATCAGGGGGCGAACACTGAAGCTTTCTTT. It codes for CASNQGANTEAFF.

Only a few counts were recorded for this clonotype. The V call is TRBV30, the J call TRBJ2-3; D call uncertain. The CDR3 contains 14 residues. V dropped 3 bases and J dropped 6 bases, with 16 bases sitting between them. The germline gives CDR1 GTSNPN, CDR2 SVGIG (reference sequence). CDR3 residues: CAWSIGQAGDTQYF. DNA for the CDR3: TGTGCCTGGAGCATTGGGCAGGCCGGGGATACGCAGTATTTT.

This clonotype was seen more than once but under ten times. The CDR3 loop reads CASSQDASGRTGELFF. CDR3 nucleotide sequence: TGCGCCAGCAGCCAAGATGCGAGCGGGCGCACCGGGGAGCTGTTTTTT. This chain uses TRBV4-3 with TRBJ2-2, with D maybe TRBD2 (6 bases). The CDR3 sequence is 16 residues long. V was shortened by 0 bases and J by 4 bases, with 12 bases between the two germline ends. Germline V gene lookup returns CDR1 LGHNA and CDR2 YSLEER.